This T cell receptor (beta chain) was sequenced for a study of OX40 agonist ivuxolimab in advanced cancers. Whole-study context: A male proportion of under 90% was recorded, with mean age roughly 62 years and range about 20 to 79. Study-wide results and caveats: Clones of CD4+ and CD8+ blood T cells grew by week 6 at doses of 0.1 to 3.0 mg/kg. Low normalized clonal expansion also occurred in some nonresponding patients.

Concerning this clone itself: The antigen is not known.

Sequenced by immunoSEQ multiplex PCR; TCRdb stores in-frame clones only, minus some. The sample includes 50,000 or so clones, about 89% seen only once; the top ten take less than 40%. This TCR was sampled from an adult with an advanced solid tumor such as melanoma, head and neck, liver or kidney cancer. The sample here was CD4+ or CD8+ T cells sorted from blood, taken in a trial of the OX40 agonist ivuxolimab.

The CDR3 DNA follows: TGTGCCAGCATCCAGGGGGACGAGCAGTACTTC. Encoded protein: CASIQGDEQYF. This chain joins TRBV27 and TRBJ2-7, with TRBD1 matching over 7 bases. The CDR3 contains 11 residues. Germline V gene lookup returns CDR1 MNHEY and CDR2 SMNVEV (reference sequence). J was trimmed by 5 bases and V by 7 bases; bases with no gene match: 2.